This T cell receptor (beta chain) appears in the sequencing data of a study of cytomegalovirus exposure and HLA in healthy donors. CDR1 and CDR2 (germline): MNHEY, SVGAGI. V dropped 5 bases and J dropped 2 bases, with 10 bases sitting between them. The CDR3 spans 13 residues. This clone was seen only a few times. The PCR ran on 60 Vbeta and 13 Jbeta primers. The method was immunoSEQ multiplex PCR; TCRdb's version includes in-frame clones alone and lacks a portion of them. The sample shows 130,000 or so clones, 65% to 75% of them seen only once. The sequenced sample consisted of PBMCs. This chain uses TRBV6-5 with TRBJ2-7, with D perhaps TRBD1 (6 bases). This TCR was recovered from a middle-aged man in good health and CMV-seropositive. The CDR3: CASSTRGPYEQYF. DNA for the CDR3: TGTGCCAGCAGTACCAGGGGCCCCTACGAGCAGTACTTC.